This record looks at one T cell receptor (beta chain) sequence and its context. This sample is drawn from a study of OX40 agonist ivuxolimab in advanced cancers. Study overall: Patients were dosed with the agonistic anti-OX40 (CD134) antibody ivuxolimab. Patients in the trial were receiving intravenous ivuxolimab every 2 weeks, at doses of 0.01 to 10 mg/kg.

This CDR3 has 16 amino acids. Germline assignment: CDR1 SEHNR and CDR2 FQNEAQ (reference sequence). With 1 base removed from V and 8 bases from J, the gap between germline ends came to 18 bases. TCRdb's copy holds only in-frame clones and misses some; the assay was immunoSEQ multiplex PCR. Here the sample spans more than 75,000 clones, approximately 84% being singletons. The chain uses TRBV7-9 and TRBJ2-1, with D unresolved. The specimen comprised CD4+ or CD8+ T cells sorted from blood, sampled in a trial of the OX40 agonist ivuxolimab. The receptor's source is an adult with an advanced solid tumor such as melanoma, head and neck, liver or kidney cancer. CDR3 protein: CASSLESGHLLDEQFF. CDR3 coding DNA: TGTGCCAGCAGCTTAGAAAGTGGGCACCTTCTGGATGAGCAGTTCTTC.